This T cell receptor (beta chain) was profiled in a study of shared clonotypes between healthy human individuals (dated by TCRdb to 2020 to 2022). Regarding the research as a whole: The cohort comprised a couple of women and a few men aged 18 to 49 years. For each donor, CD4 naive and CD4 memory were each run on three plates, CD8 naive on two plates, and CD8 memory on one plate. Between about 0.9 and 8.9 billion PBMCs per donor were obtained by leukapheresis. To increase sequencing depth and limit assay-specific biases, different laboratories used diverse techniques to prepare libraries and sequence TCR repertoires. To estimate repertoire size and how much clonotypes are shared between individuals, the study performed deep sequencing of blood TCR repertoires from about five healthy adults.

At the junction V is shortened by 4 bases and J by 4 bases, with 14 bases in between. For CDR1 and CDR2, the germline V gene (reference sequence) lists SGHNT and YYREEE. Including cysteine and phenylalanine, the CDR3 has 14 amino acids. The retained sequence is limited to the CDR3, 42 bases, with the frame set at the first base. TCR CDR3 regions were amplified from genomic DNA by multiplex PCR using the deep immunoSEQ assay. For each cell subset, the extracted genomic DNA was distributed evenly across all wells of several immunoSEQ 96-well plates, and each plate served as one replicate. For sorted subsets, 150 to 200 ng genomic DNA, equal to 25,000 to 35,000 T cell genomes, was loaded into each replicate PCR. Purified libraries were measured with a Qubit 3.0 fluorometer, size-checked on a Bioanalyzer 2100, and measured again with the KAPA Library Quantification kit. Every immunoSEQ 96-well plate was sequenced on a dedicated single-read 150-cycle Illumina NextSeq 550 flow cell. The authors' pipeline ran thus. Because the immunoSEQ output held only junctional sequences and lacked quality scores, the filtering could not match the filtering applied to full-length reads. Sequences were annotated with PyIR, a Python wrapper for IgBLAST v1.9, using IMGT germline references to assign V/J genes and CDR3. Any read was removed if the V/J assignment was weak (E-value above 1e-6), the CDR3 was missing, or the read contained stop codons, out-of-frame junctions, or ambiguous translated residues. V3J clonotypes were defined by identical inferred V gene, J gene, and CDR3 amino acid sequence. Percentage overlap between repertoires was calculated by dividing the number of shared unique clonotypes by the size of the smaller repertoire. RTK rarefaction, the Chao1 estimator, and Recon v2.1 estimates of unobserved clonotypes were used to assess repertoire richness. OLGA was used to compute generation probabilities for all TCRbeta clonotypes that the gDNA method yielded from a few donors. Drawn from immuneACCESS, this table holds only the in-frame rearrangements with V and J called that TCRdb kept. Clones are partly lost; checked studies trace under half to an unresolved V gene and leave the rest unexplained. V and J calls and clone size are given by that table; D and trimming were obtained from the DNA. The sample includes approximately 95,000 clones, with about 68% observed a single time. Clones ranked in the top ten supply approximately 49% of the sample.

Overall study outcomes, separate from this receptor: Rarefaction of sorted-subset datasets indicated incomplete sequencing despite the large sequencing depth. Based on pairwise subsampling, the degree of clonotype sharing among donors was expected to be affected by sequencing depth. Sampling was restricted to blood, and TCR repertoires in tissues likely differ from the TCR repertoires found in blood. Sharing across four donors was observed for around 4.8% of naive CD4, less than 4% of naive CD8, about 2.3% of memory CD4, and around 0.42% of memory CD8 clonotypes. Compared with non-shared clonotypes, the clonotypes found in all four sorted-subset donors had higher generation probabilities. Larger estimated clonotype richness was generally found for naive subsets than for memory subsets. The small number of donors limited the genetic and exposure-history diversity represented.

The donors were healthy, HIV-negative adults who had no recently reported acute infections or vaccinations. All donors were Caucasian adults living in Nashville, Tennessee, USA. CD8 memory samples combined magnetically selected CD45RO+ cells with CCR7-negative CD45RA+ effector memory (TemRA) cells. Blood was obtained by leukapheresis, after which PBMCs were separated by Ficoll-Histopaque density gradient centrifugation and cryopreserved in liquid nitrogen vapor phase. Analytical flow cytometry was used to check the purity and quantity of every magnetically sorted T cell population. Genomic DNA was isolated from each sorted fraction and quantified by UV absorbance on a Nanodrop 2000c. On this clone: This receptor's antigen is unknown. The input lacks base qualities; no much larger clone sits a single base away.

The chain is assembled from TRBV5-4 and TRBJ1-2; matching of 5 bases hints at TRBD1 as the D gene. This sequence was found in a man under 40 in good health. Sequenced sample: memory CD8+ T cells sorted from blood. The cell subset or site label corresponds to: CD45RO+ cells pooled with CCR7-negative TemRA cells. The sequenced DNA: TGTGCCAGCAGCCCCGATAGGGGCGGCTATGGCTACACCTTC. Translated, this gives CASSPDRGGYGYTF.